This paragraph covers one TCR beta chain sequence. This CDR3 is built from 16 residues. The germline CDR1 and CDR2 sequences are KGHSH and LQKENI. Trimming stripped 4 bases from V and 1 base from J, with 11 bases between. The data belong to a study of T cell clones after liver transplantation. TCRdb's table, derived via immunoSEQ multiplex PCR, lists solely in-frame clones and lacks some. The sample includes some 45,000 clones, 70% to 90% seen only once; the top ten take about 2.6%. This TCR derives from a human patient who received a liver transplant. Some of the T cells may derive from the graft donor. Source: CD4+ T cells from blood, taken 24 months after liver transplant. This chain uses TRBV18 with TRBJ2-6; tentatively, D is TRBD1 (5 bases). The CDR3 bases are TGTGCCAGCTCACGGGGCAGGGCGTCTGGGGCCAACGTCCTGACTTTC. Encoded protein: CASSRGRASGANVLTF.